The next 15 T cell receptor beta chains were all read from a single sample in a study of regulatory T cells in long-lasting Graves disease. The time point here: newly diagnosed GD, antithyroid drugs for less than 3 months. The TCR library was prepared using RNA isolated from PBMCs. Researchers made TCR beta libraries by using iRepertoire HTBI primers and running Arm-PCR on CDR3 regions. TCRdb independently ran MiXCR on the multiplex PCR reads; one entry per CDR3 protein. Found here are more than 350,000 distinct CDR3 sequences, 14% to 15% of them singletons; the top ten hold approximately 15%. These same data were also listed under a study on T cells in Graves' hyperthyroidism and ophthalmopathy.

The input for sequencing was peripheral blood mononuclear cells (PBMCs), taken at new diagnosis, from a patient treated with antithyroid drugs. The source of these receptors is a woman in her 30s with Graves disease.

This chain joins TRBV4-1 and TRBJ2-7, with D tentatively TRBD2 (7 bases). CDR1 and CDR2 (germline): MGHRA, YSYEKL. Trimming left V 6 bases short and J 5 bases short, with 14 bases between. The CDR3 loop spans 13 amino acids. CDR3 region: CASRGGEGDEQYF. DNA for the CDR3: TGCGCCAGCAGGGGGGGGGAGGGGGACGAGCAGTACTTC.

V usage is TRBV6-5 and J usage is TRBJ2-2; D gene unclear. With 2 bases removed from V and 1 base from J, the gap between germline ends came to 14 bases. The germline CDR1 and CDR2 sequences are MNHEY and SVGAGI. The CDR3 is 17 residues long. The DNA for the CDR3 is TGTGCCAGCAGTTACGTCCACGGCGCCGGGAACACCGGGGAGCTGTTTTTT. Translation: CASSYVHGAGNTGELFF.

The table lists this clonotype with many counts. V gene TRBV2 combines with J gene TRBJ2-1; TRBD2 matches at 13 bases. V trimming: 8 bases; J trimming: 7 bases; junction bases outside the gene matches: 5. The CDR3 spans 14 residues. Germline CDR1 is SNHLY and CDR2 is FYNNEI. The chain's CDR3 is CASHRTSGRNEQFF. The CDR3 DNA reads TGTGCCAGCCATAGGACTAGCGGGAGAAATGAGCAGTTCTTC.

This clonotype was counted at least ten times. The chain employs TRBV30 and TRBJ2-3, with TRBD2 as a possible D gene (5 bases). This CDR3 region has 10 residues. V was pared by 5 bases and J by 5 bases, with 5 bases between. Germline V gene data show CDR1 as GTSNPN and CDR2 as SVGIG (reference sequence). The DNA for the CDR3 is TGTGCCTGGGGACTAGATACGCAGTATTTT. It translates to CAWGLDTQYF.

This clonotype was observed many times. The gene calls are TRBV5-1 and TRBJ1-5, with D perhaps TRBD1 (5 bases). Germline-derived CDR1 and CDR2 are SGHRS and YFSETQ. The CDR3 is made up of 15 amino acids. V was shortened by 1 base and J by 5 bases, with 13 bases between the two germline ends. CDR3 nucleotide sequence: TGCGCCAGCAGCTTGAAAGGGGACGAATATCAGCCCCAGCATTTT. It encodes CASSLKGDEYQPQHF.

In its sample, this clonotype was seen many times. The chain has TRBV14 and TRBJ2-1; weak D call: TRBD2 (6 bases). V shed 0 bases and J shed 0 bases, with 9 bases lying between them. The germline V gene encodes CDR1 SGHDN and CDR2 FVKESK. The length of the CDR3 is 16 residues. The DNA of the CDR3 is TGTGCCAGCAGCCAAGATCCGGGGGACTCCTACAATGAGCAGTTCTTC. It translates to CASSQDPGDSYNEQFF.

This clonotype was found many times. The V and J genes are TRBV5-1 and TRBJ2-5, with 9 bases that match TRBD1. The CDR3 extends over 18 amino acids. V dropped 3 bases and J dropped 1; count of bases not matched to a gene: 13. Germline V CDR1 and CDR2: SGHRS, YFSETQ. CDR3 sequence reads: CASSSTDIQGAFQETQYF. The CDR3 DNA reads TGCGCCAGCAGCTCGACGGACATACAGGGGGCCTTCCAAGAGACCCAGTACTTC. Using reference TRBV5-1 and TRBJ2-5 for the parts outside the CDR3, the full variable domain is KAGVTQTPRYLIKTRGQQVTLSCSPISGHRSVSWYQQTPGQGLQFLFEYFSETQRNKGNFPGRFSGRQFSNSRSEMNVSTLELGDSALYLCASSSTDIQGAFQETQYFGPGTRLLVL.

In its sample, this clonotype was seen a few times. The chain joins TRBV24-1 to TRBJ2-1, with 8 nucleotides matching TRBD2. J lost 2 bases, V lost 3 bases, and 5 bases had no gene match. Germline V lookup: CDR1 KGHDR, CDR2 SFDVKD. This CDR3 spans 16 amino acids. The CDR3 region is CATSDPGGGTYNEQFF. CDR3 DNA: TGTGCCACCAGTGATCCGGGGGGGGGGACCTACAATGAGCAGTTCTTC.

This clonotype showed up many times. The chain links TRBV20-1 to TRBJ1-4; possible D gene TRBD1, 5 bases. Trimming pared 5 bases from V and 5 bases from J, leaving 18 bases between. The V gene's germline CDR1 is DFQATT and CDR2 SNEGSKA (reference sequence). The CDR3 contains 15 residues. CDR3: CSAPHLRGTNEKLFF. DNA for the CDR3: TGCAGTGCTCCTCACCTCCGAGGGACCAATGAAAAACTGTTTTTT.

This clonotype was counted ten times or more. The J gene is TRBJ2-7, the V gene TRBV27; TRBD1 is a possible D gene (6 bases). Trimming pared 6 bases from V and 4 bases from J, leaving 16 bases between. The CDR3 extends over 14 amino acids. Looked up from germline, CDR1 is MNHEY and CDR2 is SMNVEV (reference sequence). The CDR3 is CASRIQGRIYEQYF. The CDR3 DNA reads TGTGCCAGCAGGATACAGGGTAGGATTTACGAGCAGTACTTC.

The table lists this clonotype with a few counts. The chain couples TRBV6-2 or TRBV6-3 to TRBJ1-3; possible D gene TRBD1, 6 bases. Germline V lookup: CDR1 MNHEY, CDR2 SVGEGT. The CDR3 has 15 amino acids. V was shortened by 7 bases and J by 2 bases, with 15 bases between the two germline ends. DNA of the CDR3: TGTGCCAGCAAAACGACAGGCCAACCTGGAAACACCATATATTTT. Protein product: CASKTTGQPGNTIYF.

The CDR3 nucleotides are TGTGCCAGTAGTACAAGGGACACGGGGGCAGATACGCAGTATTTT. It encodes CASSTRDTGADTQYF. The chain couples TRBV19 to TRBJ2-3, with D possibly called TRBD1 or TRBD2 (6 bases each). The V end was cut by 4 bases, the J end by 4 bases, with 15 bases between. The CDR3 sequence is 15 residues long. Germline V gene lookup returns CDR1 LNHDA and CDR2 SQIVND (reference sequence). The whole variable domain, remainder taken from reference TRBV19 and TRBJ2-3, is DGGITQSPKYLFRKEGQNVTLSCEQNLNHDAMYWYRQDPGQGLRLIYYSQIVNDFQKGDIAEGYSVSREKKESFPLTVTSAQKNPTAFYLCASSTRDTGADTQYFGPGTRLTVL.

V and J are TRBV20-1 and TRBJ2-2, with D perhaps TRBD1 or TRBD2 (7 bases each). The CDR3 spans 16 residues. CDR1 and CDR2 (germline): DFQATT, SNEGSKA (reference sequence). V gave up 4 bases and J gave up 4 bases, with 19 bases separating them. The CDR3 loop is CSATNRGGGSTGELFF. For the CDR3, the DNA is TGCAGTGCTACAAACCGAGGGGGCGGGAGCACCGGGGAGCTGTTTTTT.

This clonotype was counted at least ten times. CDR3 amino acids: CASSSLGQSSYNEQFF. The CDR3 DNA reads as TGTGCCAGCAGCTCCCTCGGACAGAGCTCCTACAATGAGCAGTTCTTC. V is TRBV7-3 and J is TRBJ2-1; tentative D call: TRBD1 (6 bases). CDR1 and CDR2 from the germline V gene are SGHTA and FQGTGA. This CDR3 is 16 amino acids long. V lost 4 bases, J lost 0 bases, and 13 bases lay in between. The full variable domain, rest sourced from reference TRBV7-3 and TRBJ2-1, is GAGVSQTPSNKVTEKGKYVELRCDPISGHTALYWYRQSLGQGPEFLIYFQGTGAADDSGLPNDRFFAVRPEGSVSTLKIQRTERGDSAVYLCASSSLGQSSYNEQFFGPGTRLTVL.

This clonotype was picked up a small number of times. CDR3 sequence: CATTPGGLAGGHNEQFF. CDR3 coding DNA: TGTGCCACCACTCCAGGTGGGCTAGCGGGAGGTCACAATGAGCAGTTCTTC. This chain connects TRBV24-1 to TRBJ2-1; the match to TRBD2 covers 11 bases. With V trimmed by 8 bases and J by 5 bases, 13 bases remained unmatched. Germline values: CDR1 KGHDR, CDR2 SFDVKD. The CDR3 length is 17 residues.